These T cell receptor beta chains were read from a single sample in a study of graft-versus-host responses after intestinal transplantation. Repertoires were generated with immunoSEQ multiplex PCR, while TCRdb's copy carries only in-frame clones and drops some. This sample carries approximately 86,000 clones, 75% to 95% of them seen once, and the ten largest clones take nearly 0.1%. These receptors are not linked to any known antigen. Specimen: unstimulated CD4+ T cells sorted from spleen or lymph node cells, collected before intestinal transplant. These receptors all come from a human donor who received an intestinal transplant. Each CDR3 is given with its conserved first and last residue. A D gene is named only where the DNA matches it firmly. For some rows the clone size is stated as once, few or many, or as a class when expanded; others skip it.

-,TRBD1,TRBV27,TRBJ1-2,TGTGCCAGCAGCAGGACAGGGAACTATGGCTACACCTTC,CASSRTGNYGYTF
once,TRBD1,TRBV11-3,TRBJ1-2,TGTGCCAGCAGCTTCTACGACAGGGACTATGGCTACACCTTC,CASSFYDRDYGYTF
few,-,TRBV6-5,TRBJ1-1,TGTGCCAGCAGTTACTCGAGTGCAGGGGATACTGAAGCTTTCTTT,CASSYSSAGDTEAFF
-,-,TRBV2,TRBJ1-2,TGTGCCAGCCGGTACGCCGACTCGGGCTACACCTTC,CASRYADSGYTF
-,-,TRBV30,TRBJ2-3,TGTGCCTGGAGTTCACGCTGGGACTCCTTTAGCACAGATACGCAGTATTTT,CAWSSRWDSFSTDTQYF
-,TRBD2,TRBV12-5,TRBJ2-1,TGTGCTAGTGAACTGGGGCCGCAGCGGGGGTCCTACAATGAGCAGTTCTTC,CASELGPQRGSYNEQFF
-,-,TRBV12-5,TRBJ2-2,TGTGCTAGTGGTTTGGTAAGAGGCGCGCGTATGAACACCGGGGAGCTGTTTTTT,CASGLVRGARMNTGELFF
-,-,TRBV11-2,TRBJ1-1,TGTGCCAGCAGCTCCCAGAGGGCTGAAGCTTTCTTT,CASSSQRAEAFF
-,TRBD1,TRBV11-2,TRBJ1-2,TGTGCCAGCAGCTTCAGTCAGGGGGTTGGCTACACCTTC,CASSFSQGVGYTF
-,TRBD2,TRBV7-2,TRBJ2-3,TGTGCCAGCAGCTACCAGACTAGCGGGGGTGGCGCAGATACGCAGTATTTT,CASSYQTSGGGADTQYF
-,TRBD2,TRBV7-2,TRBJ2-1,TGTGCCAGCAGCTCCGTGGCGGGGGGAGGATATGAGCAGTTCTTC,CASSSVAGGGYEQFF
-,-,TRBV19,TRBJ1-6,TGTGCCAGTAGCATAGGACAGATTAATTCACCCCTCCACTTT,CASSIGQINSPLHF
-,-,TRBV12-5,TRBJ1-2,TGTGCTAGTGGTTTGGTCCCCACGGGGGGTGGCTACACCTTC,CASGLVPTGGGYTF
-,TRBD1,TRBV2,TRBJ1-2,TGTGCCAGCAGTGAGGGACAGGTAGAGCTAAGTTATGGCTACACCTTC,CASSEGQVELSYGYTF
-,TRBD1,TRBV7-9,TRBJ2-2,TGTGCCAGCAGCTTTCATAGGGGGCCGGGCACCGGGGAGCTGTTTTTT,CASSFHRGPGTGELFF
-,-,TRBV18,TRBJ2-1,TGTGCCAGCTCATCAGACAATGAGCAGTTCTTC,CASSSDNEQFF
-,-,TRBV29-1,TRBJ1-2,TGCAGCGTTGTACGGGACTATGGCTACACCTTC,CSVVRDYGYTF
-,TRBD1,TRBV19,TRBJ2-5,TGTGCCAGTAGTTTCAGGGGGCAAGAGACCCAGTACTTC,CASSFRGQETQYF
-,TRBD1,TRBV19,TRBJ2-7,TGTGCCAGTAGCCGGTTCGGTTTACAGGGGACCTCCTACGAGCAGTACTTC,CASSRFGLQGTSYEQYF
-,-,TRBV5-1,TRBJ1-1,TGCGCCAGCAGCCCAACTGGGACACAGAACACTGAAGCTTTCTTT,CASSPTGTQNTEAFF
-,TRBD1,TRBV11-3,TRBJ1-2,TGTGCCAGCAGCCCCACCGGGACAGGGATTGCCTATGGCTACACCTTC,CASSPTGTGIAYGYTF
-,-,TRBV19,TRBJ2-7,TGTGCCACCGCGAAGAGCGGGGAGCAGTACTTC,CATAKSGEQYF
-,-,TRBV7-2,TRBJ1-2,TGTGCCAGCAGCTTAGACGAGGTTGACTATGGCTACACCTTC,CASSLDEVDYGYTF
-,TRBD1,TRBV7-9,TRBJ1-1,TGTGCCAGCAGCTTAGTGACAGGGGTTATCGAAGCTTTCTTT,CASSLVTGVIEAFF